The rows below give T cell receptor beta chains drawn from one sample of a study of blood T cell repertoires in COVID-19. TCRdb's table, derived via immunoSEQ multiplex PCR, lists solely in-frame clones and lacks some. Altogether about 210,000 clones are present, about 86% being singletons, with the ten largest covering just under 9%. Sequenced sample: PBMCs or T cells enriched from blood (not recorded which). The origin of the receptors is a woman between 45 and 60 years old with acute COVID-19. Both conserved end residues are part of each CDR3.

cdr3_aa: CASSFAFSGVRFGELFF
j_call: TRBJ2-2
v_call: TRBV27

cdr3_aa: CASSQEGRGALNNEQFF
j_call: TRBJ2-1
v_call: TRBV4-3

cdr3_aa: CASRAFTEAFF
j_call: TRBJ1-1
v_call: TRBV6-5

cdr3_aa: CATSDAGDSYNEQFF
j_call: TRBJ2-1
v_call: TRBV24-1

cdr3_aa: CASSWGGIEADTQYF
j_call: TRBJ2-3
v_call: TRBV7-9

cdr3_aa: CASSQEPGQPQHF
j_call: TRBJ1-5
v_call: TRBV4-3

cdr3_aa: CASSPDTGLATFF
j_call: TRBJ2-1
v_call: TRBV3-1/TRBV3-2

cdr3_aa: CASSYPGEAYEQYF
j_call: TRBJ2-7
v_call: TRBV6-2/TRBV6-3

cdr3_aa: CASRQGTDYEQYF
j_call: TRBJ2-7
v_call: TRBV28

cdr3_aa: CASSQFSLAAYTDTQYF
j_call: TRBJ2-3
v_call: TRBV4-1

cdr3_aa: CASSLQGAVTGELFF
j_call: TRBJ2-2
v_call: TRBV27

cdr3_aa: CASSLPLGTSGSTGETQYF
j_call: TRBJ2-5
v_call: TRBV3-1/TRBV3-2

cdr3_aa: CASNGQEHNEKLFF
j_call: TRBJ1-4
v_call: TRBV11-2

cdr3_aa: CASSPGQNQPQHF
j_call: TRBJ1-5
v_call: TRBV7-9

cdr3_aa: CASSEVGWTDTQYF
j_call: TRBJ2-3
v_call: TRBV2

cdr3_aa: CAWMSSGLSRYTF
j_call: TRBJ1-2
v_call: TRBV30

cdr3_aa: CASSSLDIFTNTQYF
j_call: TRBJ2-3
v_call: TRBV11-2

cdr3_aa: CASRPLQGTSQPQHF
j_call: TRBJ1-5
v_call: TRBV6-5

cdr3_aa: CASSNRNQPQHF
j_call: TRBJ1-5
v_call: TRBV3-1/TRBV3-2

cdr3_aa: CASSFFYNEQFF
j_call: TRBJ2-1
v_call: TRBV27

cdr3_aa: CASSVRLLGNTIYF
j_call: TRBJ1-3
v_call: TRBV7-8

cdr3_aa: CASSLSLNTEAFF
j_call: TRBJ1-1
v_call: TRBV27

cdr3_aa: CASSQTSGRNGEQYF
j_call: TRBJ2-7
v_call: TRBV3-1/TRBV3-2

cdr3_aa: CASSLDQGPYEQYF
j_call: TRBJ2-7
v_call: TRBV5-8

cdr3_aa: CASSQDAGRRGYTF
j_call: TRBJ1-2
v_call: TRBV4-3

cdr3_aa: CASSLGRGYGYTF
j_call: TRBJ1-2
v_call: TRBV5-1

cdr3_aa: CASTPRIGRNQPQHF
j_call: TRBJ1-5
v_call: TRBV6-7

cdr3_aa: CASSFRVAGDFYNEQFF
j_call: TRBJ2-1
v_call: TRBV7-6

cdr3_aa: CASSRTGIEQFF
j_call: TRBJ2-1
v_call: TRBV3-1/TRBV3-2

cdr3_aa: CASSLTDRSNEKLFF
j_call: TRBJ1-4
v_call: TRBV6-2/TRBV6-3

cdr3_aa: CASSLWVGSGQETQYF
j_call: TRBJ2-5
v_call: TRBV7-9

cdr3_aa: CASSGGYEQYF
j_call: TRBJ2-7
v_call: TRBV19

cdr3_aa: CASSSDSNYEQYF
j_call: TRBJ2-7
v_call: TRBV18

cdr3_aa: CASSGTGFVGSPLHF
j_call: TRBJ1-6
v_call: TRBV6-5

cdr3_aa: CASSKRQGNPYNEQFF
j_call: TRBJ2-1
v_call: TRBV19

cdr3_aa: CASSLGGTGPDYEQYF
j_call: TRBJ2-7
v_call: TRBV7-2

cdr3_aa: CASSSGGVAGGSYNEQFF
j_call: TRBJ2-1
v_call: TRBV11-3

cdr3_aa: CASSRSLKEQFF
j_call: TRBJ2-1
v_call: TRBV7-2

cdr3_aa: CASSMLTGSNSPLHF
j_call: TRBJ1-6
v_call: TRBV11-2

cdr3_aa: CSVENSQAGGYGYTF
j_call: TRBJ1-2
v_call: TRBV29-1

cdr3_aa: CASSTGTEYNEQFF
j_call: TRBJ2-1
v_call: TRBV19

cdr3_aa: CASSPRGVGGSQVTDTQYF
j_call: TRBJ2-3
v_call: TRBV18

cdr3_aa: CASIVGTTANTEAFF
j_call: TRBJ1-1
v_call: TRBV18

cdr3_aa: CASSLLGSGADNEQFF
j_call: TRBJ2-1
v_call: TRBV7-6